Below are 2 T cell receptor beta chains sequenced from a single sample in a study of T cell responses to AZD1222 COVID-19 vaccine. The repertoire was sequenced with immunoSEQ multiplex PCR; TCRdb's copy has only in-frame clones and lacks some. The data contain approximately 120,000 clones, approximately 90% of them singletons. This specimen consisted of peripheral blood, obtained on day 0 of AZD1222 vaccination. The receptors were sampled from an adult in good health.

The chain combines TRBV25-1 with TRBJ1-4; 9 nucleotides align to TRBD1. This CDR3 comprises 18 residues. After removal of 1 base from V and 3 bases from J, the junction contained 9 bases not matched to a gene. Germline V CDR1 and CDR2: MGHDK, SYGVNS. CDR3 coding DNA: TGTGCCAGCAGTGAATCGTCCGGGACAGGGCGGGCTAATGAAAAACTGTTTTTT. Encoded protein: CASSESSGTGRANEKLFF.

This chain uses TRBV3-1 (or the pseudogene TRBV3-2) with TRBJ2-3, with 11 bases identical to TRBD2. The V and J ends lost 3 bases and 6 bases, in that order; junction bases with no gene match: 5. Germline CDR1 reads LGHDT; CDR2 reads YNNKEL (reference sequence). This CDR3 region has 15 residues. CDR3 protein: CASSHSGRAGDTQYF. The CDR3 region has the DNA TGTGCCAGCAGCCATAGCGGGAGGGCGGGGGATACGCAGTATTTT.